The 24 T cell receptor beta chains presented below share a single source sample, sequenced in a study of T cell clonality in common variable immunodeficiency (dated by TCRdb to 2013 to 2016). The method was the immunoSEQ multiplex PCR assay. TCRdb obtained this table from immuneACCESS and retained in-frame rearrangements with V and J assigned. These tables miss some clones; where compared with another copy, unresolved V genes account for less than half of the shortfall, and the remainder is unexplained. The table gives about 60,000 clones for this sample, with none occurring only once. The biggest ten clones account for around 1.7% of the sample. Material: peripheral blood mononuclear cells. The receptors shown here come from a person aged 18 to 75 in good health.

This clone occurred many times. CDR3 DNA (partial): TGTGCCAGTAGGCTCGGGACAGGGGGCATATGGGGCACCGGGGAG. Amino acid sequence: CASRLGTGGIWGTGE. The CDR3 in full is CASRLGTGGIWGTGELFF. V gene TRBV19 combines with J gene TRBJ2-2, with 12 positions matching TRBD1. The sequence runs out 3 residues before the end of the CDR3; the remainder is reconstructed from the germline J gene. V trimming: 6 bases; J trimming: 4 bases; junction bases outside the gene matches: 12. Per the germline V gene, CDR1 is LNHDA and CDR2 is SQIVND (reference sequence). CDR3 length: 18 amino acids.

At least ten counts were recorded for this clone. Read coverage stops 3 residues before the CDR3 terminus; the germline J gene supplies the remainder. The genes are TRBV19 and TRBJ2-3; TRBD2 matches at 10 bases. J lost 4 bases, V lost 0 bases, and 7 bases had no gene match. The CDR3 totals 17 residues. In germline, CDR1 is LNHDA, CDR2 SQIVND (reference sequence). The CDR3 sequence is CASSIDGSGRSADTQYF. Incomplete CDR3 DNA: TGTGCCAGTAGTATAGATGGTAGCGGGAGGTCCGCAGATACG.

This clone was detected many times. The read comes to an end 3 residues before the CDR3 does, leaving the germline J gene to fill in the end. This rearrangement joins TRBV7-2 to TRBJ1-5, with a possible D match to TRBD1 (5 bases). CDR1 is SGHTA, CDR2 FQGNSA, per germline. Trimming shortened V by 6 bases and J by 9 bases, and 15 bases separated the two germline ends. The CDR3 extends over 13 amino acids. CDR3 DNA (partial): TGTGCCAGCAGTCTCCCGAATCAGGGGCCC. It yields the protein CASSLPNQGP. The CDR3 reads in full as CASSLPNQGPQHF.

About this clone itself: The sequence runs out 3 residues before the end of the CDR3; the remainder is reconstructed from the germline J gene. The chain links TRBV10-2 to TRBJ1-1; 11 bases fit TRBD1. The CDR3 is 13 amino acids. Germline V gives CDR1 WSHSY, CDR2 SAAADI. CDR3 sequence: CASSDRGLWEAFF. CDR3 DNA, as far as it was read: TGCGCCAGTTCGGACAGGGGGCTCTGGGAA.

This clone occurred many times. The sequenced CDR3 bases are TGCAGTGCTAGAGATCTGCGGAGTAGGACTAGCGGGACCACAGATACG. Its translation is CSARDLRSRTSGTTDT. Given in full, the CDR3 is CSARDLRSRTSGTTDTQYF. The chain joins TRBV20-1 to TRBJ2-3; 12 bases map to TRBD2. The read ends 3 residues early relative to the CDR3; the germline J gene fills the gap. CDR3 size: 19 residues. Germline V lookup: CDR1 DFQATT, CDR2 SNEGSKA (reference sequence). Germline trimming cut 0 bases from V and 2 bases from J; bases unmatched to any gene: 12.

This clone occurred many times. The sequence runs out 3 residues before the end of the CDR3; the remainder is reconstructed from the germline J gene. The sample has other DNA sequences that encode this CDR3 too. This chain joins TRBV7-7 and TRBJ2-1; D gene uncertain. The V and J ends lost 3 bases and 7 bases respectively, with 10 bases between them. The CDR3 is made up of 13 amino acids. Per the germline V gene, CDR1 is SSHAT and CDR2 is FNYEAQ (reference sequence). The part of the CDR3 DNA that was read is TGTGCCAGCAGCTTCACACGCCTGAATGAG. It specifies CASSFTRLNE. The full CDR3 sequence reads CASSFTRLNEQFF.

Points on this clone: The read falls 3 residues short of the CDR3 end, and the missing part is taken from the germline J gene. The chain is built from TRBV2 and TRBJ2-7; 9 bases fit TRBD1. V shed 4 bases, J shed 3 bases, and the junction held 4 bases outside the gene matches. This CDR3 spans 14 amino acids. Germline CDR1 reads SNHLY; CDR2 reads FYNNEI. The CDR3 protein is CASSGWGQGYEQYF. CDR3 DNA, as far as it was read: TGTGCCAGCAGTGGTTGGGGACAGGGCTACGAG.

This clone was found many times. The sequenced fragment ends 3 residues before the CDR3 boundary, so the rest is inferred from the germline J gene. The chain links TRBV7-9 to TRBJ1-2, with 7 positions matching TRBD1. CDR3 length: 14 amino acids. Germline-derived CDR1 and CDR2 are SEHNR and FQNEAQ (reference sequence). CDR3 sequence: CASSPPGQPFRYTF. The part of the CDR3 DNA that was read is TGTGCCAGCAGCCCACCGGGACAGCCTTTTCGC.

This clone has at least ten counts. The read ends 3 residues before the CDR3 terminus; that terminus is restored from the germline J gene. The chain is built from TRBV20-1 and TRBJ2-3; TRBD2 matches 7 bases. V gave up 2 bases and J gave up 2 bases; unmatched junction bases: 10. Germline lookup yields CDR1 DFQATT and CDR2 SNEGSKA (reference sequence). The length of the CDR3 is 16 residues. The covered CDR3 bases are TGCAGTGCTAGACCCGCGGGAGTCCGTATCACAGATACG. It codes for CSARPAGVRITDT. The full CDR3 sequence reads CSARPAGVRITDTQYF.

In its sample, this clone was seen many times. The read stops 3 residues short of the end of the CDR3; the missing end is completed from the germline J gene. This chain connects TRBV13 to TRBJ1-5; 12 positions agree with TRBD1. The germline V gene has CDR1 PRHDT and CDR2 FYEKMQ (reference sequence). Trimming at V came to 5 bases and at J to 4 bases, leaving 9 bases not matched to a gene. This CDR3 region has 17 residues. CDR3 sequence reads: CASSPLGTGGANQPQHF. CDR3 bases read: TGTGCCAGCAGCCCCTTAGGGACAGGGGGCGCGAATCAGCCC.

This clone came up many times. The observed sequence ends 3 residues before the CDR3 terminus, with the missing tail filled in from the germline J gene. The chain uses TRBV2 and TRBJ1-1; 9 bases are a match to TRBD1. Trimming cost V 10 bases and J 3 bases; bases outside gene matches: 12. Germline V gives CDR1 SNHLY, CDR2 FYNNEI. The CDR3 loop spans 15 amino acids. CDR3 bases read: TGTGCCACCAAATTTTCCGGGACAGGGCACACTGAA. Amino acid sequence: CATKFSGTGHTE. The full CDR3 protein reads CATKFSGTGHTEAFF.

This clone was counted at least ten times. The read terminates 3 residues before the CDR3 end, so the remaining end is supplied by the germline J gene. The chain links TRBV7-3 to TRBJ2-2, with D possibly being TRBD1 (5 bases). CDR1 and CDR2 from the germline V gene are SGHTA and FQGTGA. The CDR3 runs to 14 residues. Deletions cut 2 bases from V and 1 base from J, with 5 bases between. CDR3 bases read: TGTGCCAGCAGCTTAGACAGGAACACCGGGGAG. Translation gives CASSLDRNTGE. The whole CDR3 region reads CASSLDRNTGELFF.

This clone was picked up many times. The read gets to within 3 residues of the CDR3 end, and the germline J gene fills in the rest. V is TRBV5-1 and J is TRBJ2-2, with unresolved D. Trimming stripped 0 bases from V and 0 bases from J, with 6 bases between. The length of the CDR3 is 15 residues. CDR1 SGHRS and CDR2 YFSETQ come from the germline V gene. CDR3 sequence: CASSLGHSNTGELFF. The covered CDR3 bases are TGCGCCAGCAGCTTGGGGCATTCGAACACCGGGGAG. Supplemented by reference TRBV5-1 and TRBJ2-2, the full variable domain reads KAGVTQTPRYLIKTRGQQVTLSCSPISGHRSVSWYQQTPGQGLQFLFEYFSETQRNKGNFPGRFSGRQFSNSRSEMNVSTLELGDSALYLCASSLGHSNTGELFFGEGSRLTVL.

This clone has at least ten counts. The CDR3 end lies 3 residues beyond the end of the read and is filled in from the germline J gene. J is TRBJ2-1 and V is TRBV20-1; TRBD2 agrees at 11 bases. V dropped 0 bases and J dropped 7; count of bases not matched to a gene: 23. Germline CDR1 is DFQATT and CDR2 is SNEGSKA (reference sequence). The CDR3 runs 21 residues. The sequenced CDR3 bases are TGCAGTGCTAGAGATGAGGTAGCGGGAGTGCCTACTAGCGGGAGACCTAATGAG. This gives the protein CSARDEVAGVPTSGRPNE. The whole CDR3 protein reads CSARDEVAGVPTSGRPNEQFF.

This clone came up many times. The read ends 3 residues early relative to the CDR3; the germline J gene fills the gap. The rearrangement links TRBV20-1 to TRBJ2-1; 7 bases agree with TRBD2. Germline values: CDR1 DFQATT, CDR2 SNEGSKA (reference sequence). The trim removed 1 base at V and 0 bases at J, leaving 0 bases unmatched. This CDR3 comprises 14 residues. The CDR3 region is CSARAGGSYNEQFF. The DNA read from the CDR3 is TGCAGTGCTAGAGCGGGGGGCTCCTACAATGAG.

For this clone: The CDR3 is cut off 3 residues early in the read; its end comes from the germline J gene. This chain links TRBV2 with TRBJ1-5; D is possibly TRBD1 (6 bases). Germline loops: CDR1 SNHLY, CDR2 FYNNEI. The CDR3 contains 14 residues. Trimming pared 3 bases from V and 3 bases from J, leaving 9 bases between. This chain's CDR3 is CASSEWDTNQPQHF. The CDR3 DNA, read in part, is TGTGCCAGCAGTGAGTGGGACACCAATCAGCCC.

Many counts were recorded for this clone. The sequence runs out 3 residues before the end of the CDR3; the remainder is reconstructed from the germline J gene. V usage is TRBV18 and J usage is TRBJ2-2; 8 positions match TRBD1. The length of the CDR3 is 16 residues. Germline lookup yields CDR1 KGHSH and CDR2 LQKENI. Germline trimming cut 6 bases from V and 4 bases from J; bases unmatched to any gene: 10. CDR3 in amino acids: CASSAGQGGRTGELFF. Partial CDR3 DNA: TGTGCCAGCTCGGCTGGACAGGGCGGTCGCACCGGGGAG.

This clone was found many times. The DNA ends 3 residues before the CDR3 does, and the rest of the CDR3 is filled in from the germline J gene. This chain uses TRBV20-1 with TRBJ2-7; 10 positions match TRBD2. Trimming took 2 bases from V and 3 from J; bases not matched to a gene: 13. The CDR3 is made up of 17 amino acids. Germline V gene data show CDR1 as DFQATT and CDR2 as SNEGSKA (reference sequence). The sequenced part of the CDR3 DNA is TGCAGTGCTAGATCTGGTAGCGGGGGGTTAGGTAGCTACGAG. Residues: CSARSGSGGLGSYE. The whole CDR3 reads CSARSGSGGLGSYEQYF.

This clone was observed at least ten times. Read sequence stops 3 residues before the CDR3 end, and the germline J gene provides the missing end. The chain uses TRBV24-1 and TRBJ2-2, with D tentatively TRBD1 (5 bases). The CDR3 has 16 residues. Germline lookup yields CDR1 KGHDR and CDR2 SFDVKD. Trimming removed 0 bases from V and 0 bases from J, with 7 bases in between. The CDR3 protein is CATSDLGAPNTGELFF. The CDR3 bases that were read are TGTGCCACCAGTGATTTGGGGGCACCGAACACCGGGGAG.

This clone has a count of ten or more. The observed sequence ends 3 residues before the CDR3 terminus, with the missing tail filled in from the germline J gene. The chain joins TRBV2 to TRBJ2-5; D is ambiguous. Germline V lookup: CDR1 SNHLY, CDR2 FYNNEI. Trimming pared 2 bases from V and 5 bases from J, leaving 9 bases between. This CDR3 is 13 amino acids long. CDR3 residues: CASSEKLGETQYF. The part of the CDR3 DNA that was read is TGTGCCAGCAGTGAAAAGTTAGGGGAGACC.

This clone was seen at least ten times. Read data end 3 residues before the CDR3 end; the end is taken from the germline J gene. The chain recombines TRBV7-6 with TRBJ2-1, with 7 positions matching TRBD1. From germline, CDR1 is SGHVS and CDR2 FNYEAQ. Trimming cost V 4 bases and J 5 bases; bases outside gene matches: 11. The length of the CDR3 is 16 residues. The sequenced CDR3 bases are TGTGCCAGCAGCTCCCCGGGAAGGGGGCCTAACAATGAG. Translating gives CASSSPGRGPNNE. In full, the CDR3 reads CASSSPGRGPNNEQFF.

This clone was counted many times. The read ends 3 residues before the CDR3 terminus; that terminus is restored from the germline J gene. The V and J genes are TRBV30 and TRBJ1-6, with 8 bases identical to TRBD1. CDR1 is GTSNPN and CDR2 is SVGIG in the germline V gene (reference sequence). The CDR3 is made up of 13 amino acids. V dropped 0 bases and J dropped 10; count of bases not matched to a gene: 2. CDR3 sequence reads: CAWSVAGGSPLHF. The covered CDR3 bases are TGTGCCTGGAGTGTGGCAGGGGGCTCACCC.

The sample holds many counts of this clone. The read comes to an end 3 residues before the CDR3 does, leaving the germline J gene to fill in the end. The rearrangement uses TRBV7-2 and TRBJ2-1; D is possibly TRBD2 (6 bases). The germline V gene encodes CDR1 SGHTA and CDR2 FQGNSA. Trimming pared 3 bases from V and 7 bases from J, leaving 13 bases between. The CDR3 spans 14 residues. The CDR3 sequence is CASSLGLLLNEQFF. CDR3 bases read: TGTGCCAGCAGCTTGGGACTGCTTTTGAATGAG.

This clone has at least ten counts. The CDR3 end lies 3 residues beyond the end of the read and is filled in from the germline J gene. The V gene is TRBV30, the J gene TRBJ1-1; 9 positions agree with TRBD1. V was pared by 5 bases and J by 5 bases, with 0 bases of the junction left unmatched. This CDR3 has 11 amino acids. Per the germline V gene, CDR1 is GTSNPN and CDR2 is SVGIG (reference sequence). The sequenced part of the CDR3 DNA is TGTGCCTGGGGACAGGGGACTGAA. Amino acids: CAWGQGTE. The whole CDR3 region reads CAWGQGTEAFF.